The rows below give T cell receptor beta chains drawn from one sample of a study of vaccination effects on CD4 cells after COVID-19. Generated by immunoSEQ multiplex PCR, the TCRdb table keeps only in-frame clones and is missing some. The data hold tens of thousands of clones, with around 72% observed a single time. These receptors are not linked to any known antigen. The sample consisted of CD4+ T cells from PBMCs cultured with SARS-CoV-2 spike peptides, taken before COVID-19 vaccination. The source is a human donor who received a COVID-19 vaccine. The CDR3 runs from the conserved cysteine through the conserved F or W. The D gene is left open where the match is weak. Size is omitted from some rows. Given values are once, few, many or a class for expanded clones.

size: .; V: TRBV7-3; J: TRBJ1-3; D: .; CDR3: CASSMKPGNTIYF; DNA: TGTGCCAGCAGCATGAAACCCGGAAACACCATATATTTT
size: .; V: TRBV6-2/TRBV6-3; J: TRBJ1-1; D: .; CDR3: CASSWGGKKGNTEAFF; DNA: TGTGCCAGCAGTTGGGGGGGGAAAAAGGGGAACACTGAAGCTTTCTTT
size: .; V: TRBV5-6; J: TRBJ2-1; D: TRBD2; CDR3: CASSLTSGLYNEQFF; DNA: TGTGCCAGCAGCTTGACTAGCGGGTTGTACAATGAGCAGTTCTTC
size: .; V: TRBV4-1; J: TRBJ2-3; D: .; CDR3: CASSQDGRSGADTQYF; DNA: TGCGCCAGCAGCCAAGACGGCCGCAGTGGGGCAGATACGCAGTATTTT
size: few; V: TRBV28; J: TRBJ1-4; D: .; CDR3: CASTGDATNEKLFF; DNA: TGTGCCAGCACGGGGGATGCAACTAATGAAAAACTGTTTTTT
size: .; V: TRBV18; J: TRBJ2-5; D: TRBD1; CDR3: CASSLGTGTFQETQYF; DNA: TGTGCCAGCTCACTGGGGACAGGGACGTTCCAAGAGACCCAGTACTTC
size: .; V: TRBV7-2; J: TRBJ2-7; D: TRBD2; CDR3: CASSRTSDVEQYF; DNA: TGTGCCAGCAGCCGGACTAGCGATGTCGAGCAGTACTTC
size: .; V: TRBV5-4; J: TRBJ2-1; D: TRBD2; CDR3: CASTPANRGGPNEQFF; DNA: TGTGCCAGCACCCCGGCGAACCGGGGGGGCCCCAATGAGCAGTTCTTC
size: once; V: TRBV18; J: TRBJ2-1; D: .; CDR3: CASSLSDTRLRFF; DNA: TGTGCCAGCTCTCTTTCCGACACCCGGTTACGGTTCTTC
size: once; V: TRBV11-3; J: TRBJ2-7; D: TRBD1; CDR3: CASGLGQGYGEQYF; DNA: TGTGCCAGCGGACTGGGACAGGGGTATGGTGAGCAGTACTTC
size: .; V: TRBV30; J: TRBJ1-2; D: .; CDR3: CAWSQGRYTF; DNA: TGTGCCTGGTCGCAGGGACGGTACACCTTC
size: once; V: TRBV11-1; J: TRBJ2-5; D: .; CDR3: CASSLERSETQYF; DNA: TGTGCCAGCAGCCTAGAACGGTCGGAGACCCAGTACTTC
size: .; V: TRBV19; J: TRBJ2-2; D: .; CDR3: CATASGVNYGELFF; DNA: TGTGCCACCGCCTCCGGGGTGAACTACGGGGAGCTGTTTTTT
size: .; V: TRBV5-4; J: TRBJ2-7; D: .; CDR3: CASSRTGLTVSYEQYF; DNA: TGTGCCAGCAGCCGTACGGGGTTAACCGTCTCCTACGAGCAGTACTTC
size: few; V: TRBV27; J: TRBJ1-2; D: TRBD1; CDR3: CASRAAGTGGNYGYTF; DNA: TGTGCCAGCAGGGCCGCCGGGACAGGGGGTAACTATGGCTACACCTTC
size: .; V: TRBV3-1/TRBV3-2; J: TRBJ2-5; D: .; CDR3: CASSPGQPGETQYF; DNA: TGTGCCAGCAGCCCCGGACAGCCCGGGGAGACCCAGTACTTC
size: .; V: TRBV6-5; J: TRBJ1-6; D: TRBD1; CDR3: CASSSYRGPNSPLHF; DNA: TGTGCCAGCAGTTCGTACAGGGGGCCAAATTCACCCCTCCACTTT
size: .; V: TRBV6-2/TRBV6-3; J: TRBJ1-1; D: .; CDR3: CASSYSRGSRWVTEAFF; DNA: TGTGCCAGCAGTTACTCGAGGGGCAGCCGGTGGGTCACTGAAGCTTTCTTT
size: .; V: TRBV3-1/TRBV3-2; J: TRBJ1-1; D: TRBD1; CDR3: CASRERDSSGTEAFF; DNA: TGTGCCAGCAGAGAACGGGACAGCTCGGGCACTGAAGCTTTCTTT
size: .; V: TRBV27; J: TRBJ2-1; D: .; CDR3: CASSSGLRGVNEQFF; DNA: TGTGCCAGCAGTTCGGGCCTCAGGGGGGTCAATGAGCAGTTCTTC
size: .; V: TRBV6-1; J: TRBJ1-2; D: .; CDR3: CASSDRAGGGYTF; DNA: TGTGCCAGCAGTGACAGGGCCGGGGGCGGCTACACCTTC
size: .; V: TRBV27; J: TRBJ1-4; D: .; CDR3: CASSRDNSQKLFF; DNA: TGTGCCAGCAGCCGGGACAACAGCCAAAAACTGTTTTTT
size: few; V: TRBV30; J: TRBJ1-1; D: TRBD1; CDR3: CAWRKQGAGTEAFF; DNA: TGTGCCTGGAGAAAACAGGGGGCCGGCACTGAAGCTTTCTTT
size: few; V: TRBV7-2; J: TRBJ2-1; D: .; CDR3: CASSLANLAPNEQFF; DNA: TGTGCCAGCAGCTTAGCTAACCTAGCTCCTAATGAGCAGTTCTTC
size: .; V: TRBV19; J: TRBJ1-3; D: TRBD1; CDR3: CASSIRQGRIGNTIYF; DNA: TGTGCCAGTAGTATCCGACAGGGTAGGATCGGAAACACCATATATTTT
size: .; V: TRBV5-1; J: TRBJ2-3; D: TRBD1; CDR3: CASSLTGGTGDTQYF; DNA: TGCGCCAGCAGCTTGACAGGGGGCACTGGGGATACGCAGTATTTT
size: .; V: TRBV18; J: TRBJ2-2; D: .; CDR3: CASSPGTPPGELFF; DNA: TGTGCCAGCTCACCAGGGACCCCCCCCGGGGAGCTGTTTTTT
size: .; V: TRBV9; J: TRBJ2-2; D: .; CDR3: CASTTPRTGTANTGELFF; DNA: TGTGCCAGCACCACCCCCAGAACAGGGACTGCGAACACCGGGGAGCTGTTTTTT
size: once; V: TRBV15; J: TRBJ1-2; D: TRBD1; CDR3: CATSRDRGQGVYGYTF; DNA: TGTGCCACCAGCAGAGACCGAGGACAGGGGGTCTATGGCTACACCTTC
size: .; V: TRBV5-4; J: TRBJ2-1; D: TRBD2; CDR3: CASSSIGTSAYNEQFF; DNA: TGTGCCAGCAGCTCGATAGGGACTAGCGCATACAATGAGCAGTTCTTC
size: .; V: TRBV5-5; J: TRBJ1-5; D: .; CDR3: CASSLEQGRQPQHF; DNA: TGTGCCAGCAGCTTGGAACAGGGAAGACAGCCCCAGCATTTT
size: few; V: TRBV2; J: TRBJ2-1; D: .; CDR3: CASGQYNEQFF; DNA: TGTGCCAGCGGACAGTACAATGAGCAGTTCTTC
size: .; V: TRBV14; J: TRBJ2-7; D: TRBD1; CDR3: CASSLQQGTQQYF; DNA: TGTGCCAGCAGCCTCCAACAGGGGACGCAGCAGTACTTC
size: .; V: TRBV29-1; J: TRBJ2-5; D: TRBD1; CDR3: CSVEDRDRGRGTQYF; DNA: TGCAGCGTTGAAGACCGGGACAGGGGAAGGGGGACCCAGTACTTC
size: .; V: TRBV27; J: TRBJ2-3; D: .; CDR3: CASSSRGPDTQYF; DNA: TGTGCCAGCAGTAGTCGGGGACCAGATACGCAGTATTTT
size: .; V: TRBV7-2; J: TRBJ2-7; D: TRBD2; CDR3: CASSRAGGGTYEQYF; DNA: TGTGCCAGCAGCCGTGCGGGGGGAGGAACCTACGAGCAGTACTTC
size: .; V: TRBV5-5; J: TRBJ2-5; D: TRBD2; CDR3: CASSFGLAGVGTQYF; DNA: TGTGCCAGCAGCTTCGGACTAGCGGGAGTCGGGACCCAGTACTTC
size: .; V: TRBV6-6; J: TRBJ1-3; D: .; CDR3: CASSPQGISGNTIYF; DNA: TGTGCCAGCAGTCCCCAGGGGATCTCTGGAAACACCATATATTTT
size: .; V: TRBV30; J: TRBJ1-2; D: .; CDR3: CAWSQQAYGYTF; DNA: TGTGCCTGGAGCCAACAGGCCTATGGCTACACCTTC
size: .; V: TRBV6-5; J: TRBJ1-1; D: .; CDR3: CASRAPMNTEAFF; DNA: TGTGCCAGCAGGGCACCCATGAACACTGAAGCTTTCTTT